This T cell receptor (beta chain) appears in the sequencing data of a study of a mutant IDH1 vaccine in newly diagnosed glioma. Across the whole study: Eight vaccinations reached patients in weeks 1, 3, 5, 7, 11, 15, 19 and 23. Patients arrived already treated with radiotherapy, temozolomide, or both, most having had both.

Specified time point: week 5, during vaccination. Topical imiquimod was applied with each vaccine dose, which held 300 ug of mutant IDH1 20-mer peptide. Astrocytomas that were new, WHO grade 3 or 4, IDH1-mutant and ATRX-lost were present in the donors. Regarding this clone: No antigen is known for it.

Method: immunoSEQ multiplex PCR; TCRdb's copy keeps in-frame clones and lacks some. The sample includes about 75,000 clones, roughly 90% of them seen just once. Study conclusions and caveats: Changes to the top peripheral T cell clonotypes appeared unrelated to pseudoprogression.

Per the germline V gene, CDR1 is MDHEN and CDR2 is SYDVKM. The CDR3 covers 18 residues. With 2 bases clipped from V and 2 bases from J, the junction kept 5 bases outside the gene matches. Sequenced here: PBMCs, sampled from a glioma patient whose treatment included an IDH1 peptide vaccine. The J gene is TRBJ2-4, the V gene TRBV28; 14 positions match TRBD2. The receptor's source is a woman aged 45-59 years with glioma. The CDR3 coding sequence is TGTGCCAGCAGTTTAATGGGACTAGCGGGAGAGCCCAAAAACATTCAGTACTTC. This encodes CASSLMGLAGEPKNIQYF.